This is a list of T cell receptor beta chains from one sample in a study of T cells after yellow fever vaccination. Each CDR3 protein is one row after TCRdb ran MiXCR on the 5' RACE reads. The table lists about 320,000 distinct CDR3 sequences, around 6.8% of them singletons. Sequenced material: PBMCs, taken 45 days after the first yellow fever vaccination. These TCRs come from a man in his late teens or twenties who received the YFV17D yellow fever vaccine. Each CDR3 is given with its conserved first and last residue. The D gene is left open where the match is weak. The size entry is marked missing in some rows and otherwise reads once, few, many or a size class.

j_call: TRBJ1-4
clone_size: many
v_call: TRBV7-8
d_call: NA
cdr3_aa: CASSPLRSREKLFF
cdr3_nt: TGTGCCAGCAGCCCACTTAGGTCGCGCGAAAAACTGTTTTTT

j_call: TRBJ1-1
clone_size: many
v_call: TRBV5-6
d_call: NA
cdr3_aa: CASSLTVLSTEAFF
cdr3_nt: TGTGCCAGCAGCTTGACAGTTCTTAGCACTGAAGCTTTCTTT

j_call: TRBJ2-5
clone_size: NA
v_call: TRBV5-1
d_call: NA
cdr3_aa: CASSPPPRSGQETQYF
cdr3_nt: TGCGCCAGCAGCCCGCCACCCCGAAGCGGCCAAGAGACCCAGTACTTC

j_call: TRBJ1-2
clone_size: NA
v_call: TRBV7-9
d_call: TRBD1
cdr3_aa: CASSLGQGHGYTF
cdr3_nt: TGTGCCAGCAGCCTAGGACAGGGGCATGGCTACACCTTC

j_call: TRBJ2-1
clone_size: many
v_call: TRBV5-6
d_call: TRBD2
cdr3_aa: CASSLEALAGGTYNEQFF
cdr3_nt: TGTGCCAGCAGCTTGGAGGCGCTAGCGGGGGGGACCTACAATGAGCAGTTCTTC

j_call: TRBJ2-1
clone_size: few
v_call: TRBV9
d_call: TRBD2
cdr3_aa: CASSSADGTSGSRSYNEQFF
cdr3_nt: TGTGCCAGCAGCTCCGCCGATGGGACTAGCGGGAGTCGCTCCTACAATGAGCAGTTCTTC

j_call: TRBJ1-1
clone_size: NA
v_call: TRBV18
d_call: NA
cdr3_aa: CASSPALVPNTEAFF
cdr3_nt: TGTGCCAGCTCACCTGCCTTGGTTCCTAACACTGAAGCTTTCTTT

j_call: TRBJ2-3
clone_size: many
v_call: TRBV24-1
d_call: NA
cdr3_aa: CATSKTLTDTQYF
cdr3_nt: TGTGCCACCAGTAAGACCCTCACAGATACGCAGTATTTT

j_call: TRBJ2-2
clone_size: NA
v_call: TRBV4-3
d_call: NA
cdr3_aa: CASSRIGGTNTGELFF
cdr3_nt: TGCGCCAGCAGCCGTATCGGGGGCACCAACACCGGGGAGCTGTTTTTT

j_call: TRBJ2-5
clone_size: many
v_call: TRBV4-1
d_call: NA
cdr3_aa: CASSQVPKGKETQYF
cdr3_nt: TGCGCCAGCAGCCAAGTCCCCAAGGGGAAGGAGACCCAGTACTTC

j_call: TRBJ2-3
clone_size: few
v_call: TRBV12-3/TRBV12-4
d_call: NA
cdr3_aa: CASSPPRVSSPDTQYF
cdr3_nt: TGTGCCAGCAGTCCCCCCCGAGTAAGCAGTCCAGATACGCAGTATTTT

j_call: TRBJ2-5
clone_size: many
v_call: TRBV3-1
d_call: NA
cdr3_aa: CASSPPGTGETQYF
cdr3_nt: TGTGCCAGCAGCCCCCCAGGAACCGGAGAGACCCAGTACTTC

j_call: TRBJ1-1
clone_size: few
v_call: TRBV5-1
d_call: NA
cdr3_aa: CASSLTGFEGEAFF
cdr3_nt: TGCGCCAGCAGCTTAACAGGATTCGAAGGTGAAGCTTTCTTT

j_call: TRBJ1-4
clone_size: NA
v_call: TRBV5-1
d_call: TRBD1
cdr3_aa: CASTRQGTNEKLFF
cdr3_nt: TGCGCCAGCACCCGACAGGGAACTAATGAAAAACTGTTTTTT

j_call: TRBJ2-5
clone_size: few
v_call: TRBV11-2
d_call: TRBD2
cdr3_aa: CASRRTSGGVPGWETQYF
cdr3_nt: TGTGCCAGCAGGCGTACTAGCGGGGGGGTCCCCGGCTGGGAGACCCAGTACTTC

j_call: TRBJ2-2
clone_size: NA
v_call: TRBV2
d_call: NA
cdr3_aa: CASRPRFTGELFF
cdr3_nt: TGTGCCTCACGACCTAGATTTACCGGGGAGCTGTTTTTT

j_call: TRBJ2-2
clone_size: NA
v_call: TRBV24-1
d_call: NA
cdr3_aa: CATSDQTGRGTGELFF
cdr3_nt: TGTGCCACCAGTGACCAGACAGGGAGGGGCACCGGGGAGCTGTTTTTT

j_call: TRBJ2-5
clone_size: NA
v_call: TRBV20-1
d_call: TRBD2
cdr3_aa: CSAPRGPGLQETQYF
cdr3_nt: TGCAGTGCTCCGCGGGGACCGGGACTACAAGAGACCCAGTACTTC

j_call: TRBJ2-1
clone_size: NA
v_call: TRBV7-9
d_call: TRBD2
cdr3_aa: CASNPGGGAREQFF
cdr3_nt: TGTGCCAGCAACCCTGGCGGGGGGGCTAGAGAGCAGTTCTTC

j_call: TRBJ2-3
clone_size: many
v_call: TRBV11-2
d_call: TRBD2
cdr3_aa: CASSALVAGGLTDTQYF
cdr3_nt: TGTGCCAGCAGCGCCCTGGTGGCGGGGGGGCTGACAGATACGCAGTATTTT

j_call: TRBJ2-5
clone_size: many
v_call: TRBV6-4
d_call: TRBD2
cdr3_aa: CASSRTSGGQETQYF
cdr3_nt: TGTGCCAGCAGCCGAACTAGCGGGGGGCAAGAGACCCAGTACTTC

j_call: TRBJ1-1
clone_size: NA
v_call: TRBV4-1
d_call: NA
cdr3_aa: CASSQGPGMNTEAFF
cdr3_nt: TGCGCCAGCAGCCAAGGGCCGGGGATGAACACTGAAGCTTTCTTT

j_call: TRBJ1-1
clone_size: few
v_call: TRBV29-1
d_call: NA
cdr3_aa: CSVEDLGSTVNTEAFF
cdr3_nt: TGCAGCGTTGAAGATCTCGGCAGTACCGTGAACACTGAAGCTTTCTTT

j_call: TRBJ2-1
clone_size: NA
v_call: TRBV7-9
d_call: NA
cdr3_aa: CASSWDNYNEQFF
cdr3_nt: TGTGCCAGCAGCTGGGACAACTACAATGAGCAGTTCTTC

j_call: TRBJ2-5
clone_size: few
v_call: TRBV27
d_call: NA
cdr3_aa: CASSSPALGETQYF
cdr3_nt: TGTGCCAGCAGCTCTCCCGCCCTGGGAGAGACCCAGTACTTC

j_call: TRBJ1-1
clone_size: once
v_call: TRBV3-1
d_call: NA
cdr3_aa: CASSQAWGGSTEAFF
cdr3_nt: TGTGCCAGCAGCCAAGCGTGGGGGGGAAGCACTGAAGCTTTCTTT

j_call: TRBJ2-1
clone_size: NA
v_call: TRBV12-3/TRBV12-4
d_call: NA
cdr3_aa: CASRRQTQQFF
cdr3_nt: TGTGCCAGCAGACGACAGACCCAGCAGTTCTTC

j_call: TRBJ1-1
clone_size: many
v_call: TRBV7-2
d_call: TRBD1
cdr3_aa: CASSLLQGFAEAFF
cdr3_nt: TGTGCCAGCAGCTTACTACAGGGGTTCGCTGAAGCTTTCTTT

j_call: TRBJ2-3
clone_size: many
v_call: TRBV15
d_call: NA
cdr3_aa: CATSQERATDTQYF
cdr3_nt: TGTGCCACCAGCCAAGAGCGGGCCACAGATACGCAGTATTTT

j_call: TRBJ2-2
clone_size: few
v_call: TRBV5-6
d_call: TRBD2
cdr3_aa: CASSCQRGADSCTGELFF
cdr3_nt: TGTGCCAGCAGCTGTCAGCGGGGGGCCGATTCTTGCACCGGGGAGCTGTTTTTT

j_call: TRBJ2-7
clone_size: NA
v_call: TRBV7-2
d_call: TRBD1
cdr3_aa: CASSQDRRNEQYF
cdr3_nt: TGTGCCAGCAGCCAGGACAGGAGGAACGAGCAGTACTTC

j_call: TRBJ2-3
clone_size: NA
v_call: TRBV4-3
d_call: NA
cdr3_aa: CASSQEFFSNTDTQYF
cdr3_nt: TGCGCCAGCAGCCAAGAGTTCTTTTCCAACACAGATACGCAGTATTTT

j_call: TRBJ1-1
clone_size: many
v_call: TRBV19
d_call: NA
cdr3_aa: CASSRSTEAFF
cdr3_nt: TGTGCCAGTAGTCGGAGCACTGAAGCTTTCTTT

j_call: TRBJ2-3
clone_size: NA
v_call: TRBV4-1
d_call: TRBD2
cdr3_aa: CASSQVGGASDTQYF
cdr3_nt: TGCGCCAGCAGCCAAGTCGGGGGGGCCTCAGATACGCAGTATTTT

j_call: TRBJ2-3
clone_size: many
v_call: TRBV7-2
d_call: NA
cdr3_aa: CASSFLPGDTQYF
cdr3_nt: TGTGCCAGCAGCTTCCTCCCGGGGGATACGCAGTATTTT

j_call: TRBJ2-3
clone_size: NA
v_call: TRBV29-1
d_call: NA
cdr3_aa: CSVPGTHGADTQYF
cdr3_nt: TGCAGCGTTCCCGGGACGCATGGGGCAGATACGCAGTATTTT

j_call: TRBJ1-1
clone_size: few
v_call: TRBV20-1
d_call: TRBD1
cdr3_aa: CSARDLRQGAEAFF
cdr3_nt: TGCAGTGCTAGAGATCTGAGACAGGGCGCTGAAGCTTTCTTT

j_call: TRBJ2-7
clone_size: NA
v_call: TRBV30
d_call: TRBD1
cdr3_aa: CAWKTGYYEQYF
cdr3_nt: TGTGCCTGGAAGACAGGGTACTACGAGCAGTACTTC

j_call: TRBJ1-5
clone_size: NA
v_call: TRBV20-1
d_call: NA
cdr3_aa: CSASTAFGPQHF
cdr3_nt: TGCAGTGCTAGTACGGCATTCGGGCCCCAGCATTTT

j_call: TRBJ2-1
clone_size: NA
v_call: TRBV5-2
d_call: NA
cdr3_aa: CARGPELLCYEQFF
cdr3_nt: TGTGCCAGGGGCCCCGAGCTACTCTGCTATGAGCAGTTCTTC